This is a list of T cell receptor beta chains from one sample in a study of blood T cell repertoires in COVID-19. Some clones are missing from TCRdb's copy, which holds only in-frame ones; the method was immunoSEQ multiplex PCR. This table has about 66,000 clones, around 83% appearing once. Sequenced material: peripheral blood. These TCRs come from a man aged 45-65 years with active COVID-19. The CDR3 runs from the conserved cysteine through the conserved F or W. Each record gives: J gene, D gene, V gene, clone size, CDR3 length, CDR3 protein, CDR3 DNA. A D gene is named only where the DNA matches it firmly. Where a row states a size, it is once, few, many or the class of an expanded clone; other rows omit it.

TRBJ1-2,NA,TRBV7-9,NA,15,CASSTVSPGVRGYTF,TGTGCCAGCAGCACCGTCAGTCCAGGGGTTCGGGGCTACACCTTC
TRBJ2-7,NA,TRBV3-1/TRBV3-2,few,17,CASSQGLRGRGFYEQYF,TGTGCCAGCAGCCAAGGTCTCCGGGGCCGGGGGTTCTACGAGCAGTACTTC
TRBJ1-1,NA,TRBV2,NA,15,CASSRGLRENTEAFF,TGTGCCAGCAGTCGGGGGTTGAGGGAAAACACTGAAGCTTTCTTT
TRBJ2-1,TRBD1,TRBV6-6,NA,16,CASSYSSGTGNYEQFF,TGTGCCAGCAGTTACTCCTCCGGGACAGGGAATTATGAGCAGTTCTTC
TRBJ1-1,NA,TRBV5-1,NA,17,CASSPFTGSTKDAEAFF,TGCGCCAGCAGTCCATTCACAGGGAGCACAAAAGACGCTGAAGCTTTCTTT
TRBJ1-1,TRBD1,TRBV9,few,15,CASSVGQGPNTEAFF,TGTGCCAGCAGCGTAGGACAGGGACCGAACACTGAAGCTTTCTTT
TRBJ2-2,NA,TRBV5-1,NA,16,CASSLAARMNTGELFF,TGCGCCAGCAGCTTGGCCGCCAGGATGAACACCGGGGAGCTGTTTTTT
TRBJ2-3,NA,TRBV6-1,NA,14,CASSEVSTADTQYF,TGTGCCAGCAGTGAAGTGTCTACGGCAGATACGCAGTATTTT
TRBJ1-5,NA,TRBV9,once,15,CASSPVGGSNQPQHF,TGTGCCAGCAGCCCAGTGGGGGGGAGCAATCAGCCCCAGCATTTT
TRBJ2-5,TRBD2,TRBV7-8,NA,16,CASSLIRSSGSETQYF,TGTGCCAGCAGCTTAATACGGTCTAGCGGGTCAGAGACCCAGTACTTC
TRBJ2-1,NA,TRBV9,NA,15,CASSKSGPSYNEQFF,TGTGCCAGCAGCAAAAGCGGGCCCTCCTACAATGAGCAGTTCTTC
TRBJ2-3,TRBD2,TRBV5-1,NA,15,CASSFASGNTDTQYF,TGCGCCAGCAGCTTCGCTAGCGGGAACACAGATACGCAGTATTTT
TRBJ2-3,NA,TRBV18,NA,14,CASSPPNMGSTQYF,TGTGCCAGCTCACCACCGAATATGGGGAGTACGCAGTATTTT
TRBJ2-1,TRBD2,TRBV7-6,NA,19,CASSLGLGSGGAAGNEQFF,TGTGCCAGCAGCTTAGGGTTGGGTAGCGGGGGGGCCGCGGGCAATGAGCAGTTCTTC
TRBJ1-6,TRBD1,TRBV5-1,NA,14,CARSKTGGHSPLHF,TGCGCCAGGAGTAAGACAGGGGGCCATTCACCCCTCCACTTT
TRBJ2-6,NA,TRBV6-1,NA,15,CASSESGSGANVLTF,TGTGCCAGCAGTGAATCCGGCTCTGGGGCCAACGTCCTGACCTTC
TRBJ1-5,TRBD1,TRBV2,few,16,CASSEAGTGVGQPQHF,TGTGCCAGCAGTGAAGCAGGGACAGGGGTAGGTCAGCCCCAGCATTTT
TRBJ1-1,TRBD1,TRBV3-1/TRBV3-2,NA,19,CASSQFSFGTVKKNTEAFF,TGTGCCAGCAGCCAATTTTCTTTTGGGACAGTGAAGAAGAACACTGAAGCTTTCTTT
TRBJ2-1,TRBD1,TRBV27,NA,17,CASSSLGQGSSYNEQFF,TGTGCCAGCAGTTCCCTAGGACAGGGTAGCTCCTACAATGAGCAGTTCTTC
TRBJ1-1,NA,TRBV6-5,NA,12,CASRQAYTEAFF,TGTGCCAGCAGACAGGCGTACACTGAAGCTTTCTTT
TRBJ1-5,TRBD1,TRBV30,NA,13,CAWNRGSNQPQHF,TGTGCCTGGAACAGGGGAAGCAATCAGCCCCAGCATTTT
TRBJ1-2,TRBD1,TRBV24-1,NA,18,CATSGNVGDRGPLYGYTF,TGTGCCACCAGTGGGAACGTTGGGGACAGGGGTCCCCTTTATGGCTACACCTTC
TRBJ1-2,NA,TRBV7-2,NA,14,CASSLVAGDYGYTF,TGTGCCAGCAGCTTAGTTGCAGGGGACTATGGCTACACCTTC
TRBJ2-1,TRBD2,TRBV7-9,NA,15,CASSPSGLAGEEQFF,TGTGCCAGCAGCCCCTCGGGACTAGCGGGAGAGGAGCAGTTCTTC
TRBJ1-2,NA,TRBV6-6,NA,14,CASSPPPGNYGYTF,TGTGCCAGCAGCCCGCCGCCGGGGAACTATGGCTACACCTTC
TRBJ2-3,TRBD1,TRBV6-1,NA,15,CASSDQGVGTDTQYF,TGTGCCAGCAGTGACCAGGGGGTAGGCACAGATACGCAGTATTTT
TRBJ1-2,NA,TRBV5-6,once,15,CASSLGSGFNYGYTF,TGTGCCAGCAGCTTGGGCAGCGGGTTTAACTATGGCTACACCTTC
TRBJ1-2,TRBD1,TRBV9,NA,14,CASSVGSGGQGYTF,TGTGCCAGCAGCGTCGGTAGCGGGGGACAGGGCTACACCTTC
TRBJ1-4,NA,TRBV5-1,NA,15,CASSFTTTTNEKLFF,TGCGCCAGCAGCTTTACGACTACAACTAATGAAAAACTGTTTTTT
TRBJ1-1,NA,TRBV2,NA,13,CATATDMNTEAFF,TGTGCCACCGCGACAGACATGAACACTGAAGCTTTCTTT
TRBJ1-5,TRBD1,TRBV27,NA,14,CASRPQGGYQPQHF,TGTGCCAGCCGCCCGCAGGGGGGATATCAGCCCCAGCATTTT
TRBJ1-5,NA,TRBV7-8,NA,16,CASSLKGGLSNQPQHF,TGTGCCAGCAGCTTAAAGGGGGGGCTCAGCAATCAGCCCCAGCATTTT
TRBJ2-1,TRBD1,TRBV6-1,once,15,CASSETGVPGNEQFF,TGTGCCAGCAGTGAGACAGGGGTACCAGGTAATGAGCAGTTCTTC
TRBJ2-1,NA,TRBV5-1,NA,15,CASSFNRGDSNEQFF,TGCGCCAGCAGCTTTAATAGGGGGGACAGCAATGAGCAGTTCTTC
TRBJ2-5,NA,TRBV6-5,NA,13,CASSYDPGETQYF,TGTGCCAGCAGTTACGACCCAGGGGAGACCCAGTACTTC
TRBJ2-1,TRBD2,TRBV5-1,NA,15,CASSSSGGAYNEQFF,TGCGCCAGCAGCTCCAGCGGGGGGGCCTACAATGAGCAGTTCTTC
TRBJ1-5,NA,TRBV6-5,few,13,CATSRGSNQPQHF,TGTGCCACTTCCAGGGGTAGCAATCAGCCCCAGCATTTT